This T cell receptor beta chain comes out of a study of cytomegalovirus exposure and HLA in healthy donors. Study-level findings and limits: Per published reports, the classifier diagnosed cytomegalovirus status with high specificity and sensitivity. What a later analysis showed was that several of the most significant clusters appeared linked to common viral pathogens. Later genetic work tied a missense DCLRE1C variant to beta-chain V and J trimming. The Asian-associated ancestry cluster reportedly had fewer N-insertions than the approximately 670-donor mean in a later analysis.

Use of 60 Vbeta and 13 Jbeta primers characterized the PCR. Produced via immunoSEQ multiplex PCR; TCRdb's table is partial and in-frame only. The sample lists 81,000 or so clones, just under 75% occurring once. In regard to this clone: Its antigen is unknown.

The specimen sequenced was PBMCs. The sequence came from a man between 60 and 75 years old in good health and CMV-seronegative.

CDR3 sequence: CASSSLAGKTYNEQFF. CDR3 coding DNA: TGTGCCAGCAGCTCTTTAGCGGGAAAGACCTACAATGAGCAGTTCTTC. The rearrangement links TRBV7-9 to TRBJ2-1; TRBD2 aligns across 8 bases. CDR1 and CDR2 (germline): SEHNR, FQNEAQ (reference sequence). J was trimmed by 2 bases and V by 4 bases; bases with no gene match: 7. The CDR3 has 16 amino acids. Drawing the rest from reference TRBV7-9 and TRBJ2-1, the complete variable domain is DTGVSQNPRHKITKRGQNVTFRCDPISEHNRLYWYRQTLGQGPEFLTYFQNEAQLEKSRLLSDRFSAERPKGSFSTLEIQRTEQGDSAMYLCASSSLAGKTYNEQFFGPGTRLTVL.